This T cell receptor (beta chain) was profiled in a study of blood T cell repertoires in COVID-19 (dated by TCRdb to between 2020 and 2021). With respect to the entire study: Collaborator samples came from the United States, Italy and Spain and covered acute and convalescent phases of COVID-19. The sample metadata nearly always contained a de-identified subject ID, COVID-19 status, age in years and sex. The material from the prospective study consisted of cDNA or gDNA derived from T cells, B-cell-depleted T cells, or PBMCs. Where available, HLA class I and class II types were taken from metadata supplied by the sample provider and were not determined by assay-based typing. Samples came from the ongoing ImmuneRACE study (first 160 participants) plus 1,254 subjects from 6 global collaborators. A freely available public database, intended as a resource for researchers studying the immune response to SARS-CoV-2, is where the repertoires were released. The dataset comprised deeply sampled blood TCRbeta repertoires from subjects exposed to, actively infected with, or recovered from COVID-19. Paper-wide results and their limitations: The amount of clinical and demographic metadata varied by source and participant and was provided uncurated.

The CDR3 measures 15 amino acids from cysteine to phenylalanine. Only the CDR3 DNA is retained, 45 bases long and in frame from the first base. V is pruned by 5 bases and J by 3 bases, leaving 4 bases of the junction without a gene match. CDR1 and CDR2 (SGHRS, YFSETQ) derive from the germline V gene. Whole blood was collected in K2EDTA tubes by collaborating institutions according to the institutions' own protocols. Collaborator samples were shipped for TCRbeta analysis as frozen whole blood, isolated PBMCs, or DNA extracted from either sample type. TCRbeta CDR3 regions were amplified from genomic DNA by means of the immunoSEQ Assay, a bias-controlled multiplex PCR. As for the authors' bioinformatics: Within the assay, amplification of reference gene primers was used to estimate how many nucleated cells each sample contained. Sequence reads were collapsed and filtered to measure the absolute abundance of every unique TCRbeta CDR3 rearrangement. Productive Simpson clonality was computed per sample as the square root of Simpson's diversity index over productive rearrangements. Not all clones reach the TCRdb copy of this immuneACCESS table, which keeps in-frame sequences only. Checked studies attribute under half of the gap to unresolved V genes and leave the rest unexplained. D and trimming come from the DNA, and the V and J calls and clone size come from that table. A total of about 26,000 clones appear in this sample, about 84% of them only once. Jointly, the top ten make up 40% to 60% of the sample.

For this clone: The antigen it binds to is not known. Qualities for individual bases were not recorded, and no much larger clone is one base off.

The sample consisted of peripheral blood. The source of this sequence is a man aged 50 to 59 with active or convalescent COVID-19. Recombination linked TRBV5-1 to TRBJ2-2, with 10 bases aligning to TRBD1. The DNA sequence follows: TGCGCCAGCAGGGCGGACAGGGGGTACACCGGGGAGCTGTTTTTT. Its protein reads: CASRADRGYTGELFF.